A selection of T cell receptor beta chains follows, all from one sample in a study of T-cell reconstitution after alpha-beta-depleted transplantation in children. TCRdb redid the calling of the PCR reads with MiXCR, one entry per CDR3 protein. The repertoire holds about 610,000 distinct CDR3 sequences, roughly a tenth seen once, with about 4.2% in the top ten. The source material was PBMCs from the stem cell graft donor, sampled from the stem cell graft. The source is a human donor who donated a stem cell graft to a child with acute myeloid leukemia. Both conserved end residues are part of each CDR3. Fields, in order: clone size, J gene, D gene, V gene, CDR3 protein, CDR3 DNA. A D gene is named only where the DNA matches it firmly. Where a row states a size, it is once, few, many or the class of an expanded clone; other rows omit it.

size: many; J: TRBJ2-2; D: TRBD2; V: TRBV29-1; CDR3: CSVKGLAVTGELFF; DNA: TGCAGTGTAAAGGGACTAGCGGTTACCGGGGAGCTGTTTTTT
size: many; J: TRBJ2-5; D: TRBD2; V: TRBV12-3/TRBV12-4; CDR3: CASSSGLAEQETQYF; DNA: TGTGCCAGCAGTTCCGGACTAGCTGAACAAGAGACCCAGTACTTC
size: few; J: TRBJ2-1; D: .; V: TRBV11-1; CDR3: CASSLARAAKVQEYNEQFF; DNA: TGTGCCAGCAGCTTAGCGCGGGCCGCCAAAGTACAGGAGTACAATGAGCAGTTCTTC
size: many; J: TRBJ2-7; D: .; V: TRBV6-4; CDR3: CASSDTHRGEQYF; DNA: TGTGCCAGCAGTGACACCCACCGGGGTGAGCAGTACTTC
size: .; J: TRBJ1-5; D: .; V: TRBV6-2/TRBV6-3; CDR3: CASGTSNQPQHF; DNA: TGTGCCAGCGGGACTAGCAATCAGCCCCAGCATTTT
size: once; J: TRBJ2-1; D: .; V: TRBV3-1; CDR3: CASSRGVGEQFF; DNA: TGTGCCAGCAGCCGGGGGGTCGGTGAGCAGTTCTTC
size: .; J: TRBJ2-1; D: .; V: TRBV6-2/TRBV6-3; CDR3: CASTEHGNEQFF; DNA: TGTGCCAGCACCGAGCACGGAAATGAGCAGTTCTTC
size: many; J: TRBJ2-2; D: .; V: TRBV5-1; CDR3: CASSLPQNTGELFF; DNA: TGCGCCAGCAGCTTGCCTCAGAACACCGGGGAGCTGTTTTTT
size: .; J: TRBJ1-1; D: TRBD1; V: TRBV29-1; CDR3: CSVQGGVNTEAFF; DNA: TGCAGCGTTCAGGGGGGGGTAAACACTGAAGCTTTCTTT
size: many; J: TRBJ2-2; D: TRBD2; V: TRBV29-1; CDR3: CSVTSGSRSGGELFF; DNA: TGCAGCGTTACTAGCGGGAGTCGATCCGGCGGGGAGCTGTTTTTT
size: .; J: TRBJ2-7; D: TRBD2; V: TRBV20-1; CDR3: CSAHGLAEDSYEQYF; DNA: TGCAGTGCACACGGACTAGCGGAAGACTCCTACGAGCAGTACTTC
size: few; J: TRBJ2-1; D: .; V: TRBV28; CDR3: CASSFPLLKPIYNEQFF; DNA: TGTGCCAGCAGTTTCCCTCTTCTTAAACCCATCTACAATGAGCAGTTCTTC
size: few; J: TRBJ2-7; D: .; V: TRBV20-1; CDR3: CSAYDVAEAYEQYF; DNA: TGCAGTGCCTACGACGTAGCGGAGGCCTACGAGCAGTACTTC
size: many; J: TRBJ2-1; D: .; V: TRBV6-2/TRBV6-3; CDR3: CASTSGAPTYNEQFF; DNA: TGTGCCAGCACCTCGGGGGCTCCCACCTACAATGAGCAGTTCTTC
size: many; J: TRBJ2-3; D: .; V: TRBV29-1; CDR3: CSVARNWGASTDTQYF; DNA: TGCAGCGTTGCCCGAAACTGGGGGGCCAGCACAGATACGCAGTATTTT
size: few; J: TRBJ2-1; D: .; V: TRBV7-2; CDR3: CASSLMGGMDNEQFF; DNA: TGTGCCAGCAGCTTAATGGGCGGGATGGACAATGAGCAGTTCTTC
size: many; J: TRBJ2-1; D: .; V: TRBV7-2; CDR3: CASSLVPTAASYNEQFF; DNA: TGTGCCAGCAGCTTAGTCCCGACAGCCGCCTCCTACAATGAGCAGTTCTTC
size: .; J: TRBJ2-1; D: TRBD2; V: TRBV15; CDR3: CATSREELAGRTEQFF; DNA: TGTGCCACCAGCAGAGAAGAACTAGCGGGAAGGACTGAGCAGTTCTTC
size: .; J: TRBJ2-1; D: .; V: TRBV12-5; CDR3: CASGLRGEQFF; DNA: TGTGCTAGTGGTTTGAGAGGTGAGCAGTTCTTC
size: .; J: TRBJ2-1; D: .; V: TRBV12-3/TRBV12-4; CDR3: CASSRPSASSYNEQFF; DNA: TGTGCCAGCAGTCGGCCTAGCGCCAGCTCCTACAATGAGCAGTTCTTC
size: few; J: TRBJ2-5; D: .; V: TRBV7-7; CDR3: CASSLLLGSIGETQYF; DNA: TGTGCTAGCAGCTTACTTCTTGGGTCCATTGGAGAGACCCAGTACTTC
size: few; J: TRBJ2-1; D: .; V: TRBV9; CDR3: CASSVGPNNEQFF; DNA: TGTGCCAGCAGCGTCGGACCGAACAATGAGCAGTTCTTC
size: many; J: TRBJ2-1; D: TRBD2; V: TRBV4-2; CDR3: CASSPGSSGFLDEQFF; DNA: TGTGCCAGCAGCCCAGGCTCTAGCGGGTTTTTAGACGAGCAGTTCTTC
size: many; J: TRBJ2-3; D: TRBD2; V: TRBV20-1; CDR3: CSASPLSGMRTDTQYF; DNA: TGCAGTGCTAGCCCCCTAAGCGGGATGCGCACAGATACGCAGTATTTT
size: .; J: TRBJ2-7; D: .; V: TRBV5-1; CDR3: CASSLGKMGYEQYF; DNA: TGCGCCAGCAGCTTGGGAAAGATGGGCTACGAGCAGTACTTC
size: many; J: TRBJ2-6; D: .; V: TRBV12-3/TRBV12-4; CDR3: CASSFWGAHGANVLTF; DNA: TGTGCCAGCAGTTTCTGGGGGGCGCACGGGGCCAACGTCCTGACTTTC
size: few; J: TRBJ2-3; D: .; V: TRBV12-3/TRBV12-4; CDR3: CASSLLVSEAATDTQYF; DNA: TGTGCCAGCAGTTTATTAGTGTCAGAAGCGGCCACAGATACGCAGTATTTT
size: .; J: TRBJ2-3; D: .; V: TRBV4-2; CDR3: CASRRRQGAGAGGPDTQYF; DNA: TGTGCCAGCAGAAGGAGACAGGGGGCGGGAGCGGGAGGGCCGGATACGCAGTATTTT
size: many; J: TRBJ1-3; D: .; V: TRBV20-1; CDR3: CSAMRGTGNTIYF; DNA: TGCAGTGCTATGAGGGGTACGGGAAACACCATATATTTT
size: few; J: TRBJ2-1; D: TRBD1; V: TRBV24-1; CDR3: CATSDPGGKNEQFF; DNA: TGTGCCACCAGTGATCCAGGGGGAAAGAATGAGCAGTTCTTC
size: .; J: TRBJ1-3; D: .; V: TRBV20-1; CDR3: CSARDRIRNTIYF; DNA: TGCAGTGCTAGGGACAGAATAAGAAACACCATATATTTT
size: few; J: TRBJ1-5; D: .; V: TRBV7-8; CDR3: CASSLGFGSGQPQHF; DNA: TGTGCCAGCAGCTTAGGGTTCGGGAGCGGTCAGCCCCAGCATTTT
size: many; J: TRBJ2-3; D: TRBD2; V: TRBV20-1; CDR3: CSADQLAGVTDTQYF; DNA: TGCAGTGCCGACCAACTAGCGGGAGTAACAGATACGCAGTATTTT
size: .; J: TRBJ1-5; D: .; V: TRBV12-3/TRBV12-4; CDR3: CASSLGGGSEAQPQHF; DNA: TGTGCCAGCAGTTTAGGAGGGGGGTCGGAGGCTCAGCCCCAGCATTTT
size: .; J: TRBJ1-1; D: .; V: TRBV10-3; CDR3: CAIVGNTEAFF; DNA: TGTGCCATCGTGGGGAACACTGAAGCTTTCTTT
size: .; J: TRBJ2-5; D: .; V: TRBV5-1; CDR3: CASARVGTRGETQYF; DNA: TGCGCCAGCGCCCGCGTCGGGACAAGGGGGGAGACCCAGTACTTC
size: few; J: TRBJ2-7; D: .; V: TRBV7-9; CDR3: CASREGISDEQYF; DNA: TGTGCCAGCAGGGAGGGGATCTCCGACGAGCAGTACTTC
size: few; J: TRBJ1-5; D: TRBD1; V: TRBV12-3/TRBV12-4; CDR3: CASRRQGLEQPQHF; DNA: TGTGCCAGCAGACGACAGGGGTTGGAGCAGCCCCAGCATTTT
size: few; J: TRBJ2-1; D: .; V: TRBV10-3; CDR3: CAISESVGTQLSNEQFF; DNA: TGTGCCATCAGTGAGTCGGTCGGGACTCAACTCAGCAATGAGCAGTTCTTC
size: few; J: TRBJ2-5; D: TRBD2; V: TRBV6-1; CDR3: CASRPTSGSETQYF; DNA: TGTGCCAGTCGCCCGACTAGCGGGAGTGAGACCCAGTACTTC
size: .; J: TRBJ1-2; D: .; V: TRBV12-3/TRBV12-4; CDR3: CASSPEAPGDGYTF; DNA: TGTGCCAGCAGTCCCGAGGCCCCGGGGGATGGCTACACCTTC
size: few; J: TRBJ1-1; D: .; V: TRBV7-9; CDR3: CASSPKTPNTEAFF; DNA: TGTGCCAGCAGTCCGAAAACCCCCAACACTGAAGCTTTCTTT
size: few; J: TRBJ2-5; D: TRBD2; V: TRBV27; CDR3: CASSLDGLAGWETQYF; DNA: TGTGCCAGCAGTTTAGACGGACTAGCGGGATGGGAGACCCAGTACTTC
size: many; J: TRBJ2-1; D: TRBD1; V: TRBV5-1; CDR3: CASSVSPGQGSYNEQFF; DNA: TGCGCCAGCAGTGTATCCCCGGGACAGGGGTCCTACAATGAGCAGTTCTTC
size: .; J: TRBJ2-1; D: .; V: TRBV28; CDR3: CATVSRNEQFF; DNA: TGTGCCACAGTAAGCAGGAATGAGCAGTTCTTC
size: many; J: TRBJ2-1; D: TRBD2; V: TRBV24-1; CDR3: CATSDFLAGGNNEQFF; DNA: TGTGCCACCAGTGATTTCCTAGCGGGAGGGAACAATGAGCAGTTCTTC
size: .; J: TRBJ2-5; D: TRBD2; V: TRBV20-1; CDR3: CSARRAGGPGETQYF; DNA: TGCAGTGCTAGGCGAGCGGGAGGGCCGGGAGAGACCCAGTACTTC
size: many; J: TRBJ2-1; D: .; V: TRBV7-6; CDR3: CASSLVRGRPYNEQFF; DNA: TGTGCCAGCAGCTTAGTTCGGGGGCGCCCCTACAATGAGCAGTTCTTC
size: many; J: TRBJ2-1; D: TRBD2; V: TRBV29-1; CDR3: CSVEIGTSGTYNEQFF; DNA: TGCAGCGTTGAAATAGGAACTAGCGGTACATACAATGAGCAGTTCTTC
size: .; J: TRBJ2-5; D: TRBD2; V: TRBV7-2; CDR3: CASSPVAGTVKTQYF; DNA: TGTGCCAGCAGCCCAGTAGCGGGAACGGTAAAGACCCAGTACTTC
size: .; J: TRBJ1-4; D: .; V: TRBV5-1; CDR3: CASSLAAGSPTNEKLFF; DNA: TGCGCCAGCAGCTTGGCGGCAGGGAGTCCAACTAATGAAAAACTGTTTTTT
size: .; J: TRBJ2-2; D: .; V: TRBV12-5; CDR3: CASRLESIAGELFF; DNA: TGTGCTAGTCGACTAGAGTCAATCGCTGGGGAGCTGTTTTTT
size: few; J: TRBJ1-1; D: .; V: TRBV6-1; CDR3: CASSERAMGVSGTEAFF; DNA: TGTGCCAGCAGTGAAAGGGCCATGGGGGTTAGCGGCACTGAAGCTTTCTTT
size: few; J: TRBJ2-1; D: TRBD1; V: TRBV9; CDR3: CASSISQGAMVQFF; DNA: TGTGCCAGCAGCATCAGTCAGGGGGCAATGGTGCAGTTCTTC